The entry below gives a single T cell receptor (beta chain) sequence along with its context. This clone was counted only a few times. Its specific antigen is unknown. Nothing much larger sits one base from this clone, and base qualities are not available. The sample comes from a study of blood T cell repertoires in COVID-19 (dated by TCRdb to the early 2020s). Concerning the study at large: The collaborator samples originated in the United States, Italy and Spain and spanned the acute and convalescent phases of COVID-19. The material from the prospective study consisted of cDNA or gDNA derived from T cells, B-cell-depleted T cells, or PBMCs. The dataset comprised deeply sampled blood TCRbeta repertoires from subjects exposed to, actively infected with, or recovered from COVID-19. The repertoires were released in a freely available public database intended as a resource for research on the immune response to SARS-CoV-2. Samples were obtained from the ongoing ImmuneRACE study (first 160 participants) and from roughly 1,300 subjects provided by 6 global collaborators. A de-identified subject ID, COVID-19 status, age in years and sex were almost always included in the sample metadata. Where HLA class I and class II types were available, the types were taken from metadata supplied by the sample provider, not from assay-based typing. On the study overall, not on this receptor specifically: The quantity of clinical and demographic metadata differed by source and by participant and was supplied without curation.

TCRbeta CDR3 regions were amplified from genomic DNA by means of the immunoSEQ Assay, a bias-controlled multiplex PCR. The published analysis was carried out like this. Nucleated cell counts per sample were estimated from amplification of reference gene primers within the assay. To quantify the absolute abundance of each unique TCRbeta CDR3 rearrangement, sequence reads were collapsed and filtered. For each sample, productive Simpson clonality was calculated as the square root of Simpson's diversity index across productive rearrangements. TCRdb limited this immuneACCESS table to in-frame rearrangements with V and J called. A share of clones is missing; checked studies link under half to unresolved V genes, and the rest is unexplained. Clonal size and the V and J genes are those of that table, whereas D and trimming came from the DNA. The sample data list around 140,000 clones, and roughly 88% of these were observed just once. About 9.4% of the sample rests with the top ten.

V and J lose 7 bases and 6 bases, and a span of 18 bases separates them. The germline V gene encodes CDR1 LNHDA and CDR2 SQIVND (reference sequence). There are 14 amino acids in the CDR3, from cysteine to phenylalanine inclusive. Kept here is only the CDR3 DNA, which spans 42 bases and is read in frame from base 1. Each collaborating institution followed its own protocols to collect whole blood in K2EDTA tubes. For TCRbeta analysis, collaborator samples were shipped as frozen whole blood, as isolated PBMCs, or as DNA extracted from either sample type. The rearranged segments are TRBV19 and TRBJ1-2; no D segment can be confidently identified. This receptor was obtained from a man aged 55 to 69 with active or convalescent COVID-19. Sequences were obtained from peripheral blood. The CDR3 reads as follows: CASTNRGQSNGYTF. The sequenced DNA is TGTGCCAGTACCAATCGGGGTCAGTCAAATGGCTACACCTTC.